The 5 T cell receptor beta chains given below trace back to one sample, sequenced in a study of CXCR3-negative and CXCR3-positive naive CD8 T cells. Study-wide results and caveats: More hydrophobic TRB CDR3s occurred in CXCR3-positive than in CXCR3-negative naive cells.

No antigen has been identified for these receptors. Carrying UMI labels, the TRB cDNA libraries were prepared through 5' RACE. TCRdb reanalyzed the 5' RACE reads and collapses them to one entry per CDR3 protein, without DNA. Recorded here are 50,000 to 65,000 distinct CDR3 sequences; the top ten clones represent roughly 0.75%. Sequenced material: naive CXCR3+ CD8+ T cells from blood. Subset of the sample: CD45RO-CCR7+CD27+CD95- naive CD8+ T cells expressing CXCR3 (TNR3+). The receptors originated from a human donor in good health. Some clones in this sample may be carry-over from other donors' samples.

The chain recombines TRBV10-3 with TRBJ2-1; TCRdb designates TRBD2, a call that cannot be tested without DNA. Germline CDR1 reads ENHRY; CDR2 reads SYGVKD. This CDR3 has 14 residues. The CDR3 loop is CAVGASGLYNEQFF.

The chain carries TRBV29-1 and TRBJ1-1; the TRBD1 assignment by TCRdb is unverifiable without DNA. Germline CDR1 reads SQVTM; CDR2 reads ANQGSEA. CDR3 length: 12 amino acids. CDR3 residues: CSVLGGNTEAFF.

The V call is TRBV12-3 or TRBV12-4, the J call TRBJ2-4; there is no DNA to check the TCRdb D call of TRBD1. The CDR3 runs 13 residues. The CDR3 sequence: CASSLAGGLIQYF.

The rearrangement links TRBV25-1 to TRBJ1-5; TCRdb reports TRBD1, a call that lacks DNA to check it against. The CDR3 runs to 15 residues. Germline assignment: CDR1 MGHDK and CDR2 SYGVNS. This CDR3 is CASSESDREGQPQHF. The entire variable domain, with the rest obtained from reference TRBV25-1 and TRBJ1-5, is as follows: EADIYQTPRYLVIGTGKKITLECSQTMGHDKMYWYQQDPGMELHLIHYSYGVNSTEKGDLSSESTVSRIRTEHFPLTLESARPSHTSQYLCASSESDREGQPQHFGDGTRLSIL.

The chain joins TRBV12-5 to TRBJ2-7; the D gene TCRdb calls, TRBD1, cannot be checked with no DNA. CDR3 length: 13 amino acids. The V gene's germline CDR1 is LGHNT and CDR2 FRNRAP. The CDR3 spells CASGTGQDYEQYF.